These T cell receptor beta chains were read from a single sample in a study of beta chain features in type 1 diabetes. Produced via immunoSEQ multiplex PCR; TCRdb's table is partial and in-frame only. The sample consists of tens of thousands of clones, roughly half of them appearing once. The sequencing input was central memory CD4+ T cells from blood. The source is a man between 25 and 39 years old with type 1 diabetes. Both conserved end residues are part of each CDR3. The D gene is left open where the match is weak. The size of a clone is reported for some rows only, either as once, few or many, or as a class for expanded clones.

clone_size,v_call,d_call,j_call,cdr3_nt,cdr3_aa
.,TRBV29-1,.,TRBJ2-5,TGCAGCGTTGTTATTAACCGGGGGGAGACCCAGTACTTC,CSVVINRGETQYF
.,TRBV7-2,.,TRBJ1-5,TGTGCCAGCAGCCCTAACGGGAATCAGCCCCAGCATTTT,CASSPNGNQPQHF
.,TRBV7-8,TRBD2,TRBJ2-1,TGTGCCAGCAGCTTTTTTCAAGCGGGGGAGTCCTACAATGAGCAGTTCTTC,CASSFFQAGESYNEQFF
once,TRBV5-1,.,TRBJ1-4,TGCGCCAGCAGCTTGGTAACAGACAGCGCAACTAATGAAAAACTGTTTTTT,CASSLVTDSATNEKLFF
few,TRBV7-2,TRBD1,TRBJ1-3,TGTGCCAGCAGCTTACAGACAGGGGCCGGAAACACCATATATTTT,CASSLQTGAGNTIYF
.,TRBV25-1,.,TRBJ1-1,TGTGCCAGCATGGACGCGGGGGGGGCAGGTGAAGCTTTCTTT,CASMDAGGAGEAFF
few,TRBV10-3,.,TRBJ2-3,TGTGCCATCAGGGAAGACAGGGAGGCGCAGTATTTT,CAIREDREAQYF
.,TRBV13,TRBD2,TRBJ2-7,TGTGCCAGCAGCTTAGGCCGCCCCGGGGGGGCCTACGAGCAGTACTTC,CASSLGRPGGAYEQYF
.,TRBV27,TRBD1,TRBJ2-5,TGTGCCAGCAGTTTAGGGGGACAGGGGTCAGAGACCCAGTACTTC,CASSLGGQGSETQYF
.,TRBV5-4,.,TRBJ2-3,TGTGCCAGCAGCTTGGCCCGAGCAGATACGCAGTATTTT,CASSLARADTQYF
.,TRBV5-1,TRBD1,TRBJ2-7,TGCGCCAGCAGTCAATCCCCCCTTGGACAGGGGTTAACCTACGAGCAGTACTTC,CASSQSPLGQGLTYEQYF
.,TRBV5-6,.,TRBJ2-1,TGTGCCAGCAGCTTGGAGTCGCGAGGTGAGCAGTTCTTC,CASSLESRGEQFF
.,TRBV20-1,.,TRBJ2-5,TGCAGTGCCCTCTCCGGAGAGACCCAGTACTTC,CSALSGETQYF
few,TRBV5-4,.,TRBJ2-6,TGTGCCAGCAGCTCCTCTCGGGGTACAGGGGCCAACGTCCTGACTTTC,CASSSSRGTGANVLTF
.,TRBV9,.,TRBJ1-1,TGTGCCAGCAGCGTATGGGGGGGGCGAAGCACTGAAGCTTTCTTT,CASSVWGGRSTEAFF
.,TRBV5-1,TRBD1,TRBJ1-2,TGCGCCAGCAGCCGTATATTTCGGCAGGGGGCTAACTATGGCTACACCTTC,CASSRIFRQGANYGYTF
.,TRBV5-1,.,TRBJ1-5,TGCGCCAGCAGCTTGGCCGGTCAGGGTCATCAGCCCCAGCATTTT,CASSLAGQGHQPQHF
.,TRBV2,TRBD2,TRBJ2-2,TGTGCCAGCAGGAGGCTAGCGGGAATCGGGGAGCTGTTTTTT,CASRRLAGIGELFF
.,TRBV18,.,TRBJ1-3,TGTGCCAGCTCACCACAGGTTCGGGAGCGTTCCACTGGAAACACCATATATTTT,CASSPQVRERSTGNTIYF
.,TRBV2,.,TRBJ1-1,TGTGCCAGCAGTGAAAGGAGGAACACTGAAGCTTTCTTT,CASSERRNTEAFF
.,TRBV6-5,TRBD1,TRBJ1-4,TGTGCCAGCAGTTACTCGCCAGGGGGCCGTGAAAAACTGTTTTTT,CASSYSPGGREKLFF
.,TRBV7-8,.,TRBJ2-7,TGTGCCAGCAGCTTAGGTAGACTCCAATCCTACGAGCAGTACTTC,CASSLGRLQSYEQYF
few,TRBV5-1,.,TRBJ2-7,TGCGCCAGCAGCTCCGGGGACGAGCAGTACTTC,CASSSGDEQYF